The 19 T cell receptor beta chains given below trace back to one sample, sequenced in a study of cytotoxic CD8 clonotypes in ibrutinib-treated CLL. Some clones are missing from TCRdb's copy, which holds only in-frame ones; the method was immunoSEQ multiplex PCR. The sample has 300,000 to 350,000 clones; 70% to 80% are singletons. This material consisted of PBMCs, taken before ibrutinib treatment. These receptor sequences come from a human donor with chronic lymphocytic leukemia.

The chain uses TRBV28 and TRBJ2-7, with 8 bases aligning to TRBD2. CDR3 length equals 13 residues. The germline CDR1 and CDR2 sequences are MDHEN and SYDVKM. The J segment lost 5 bases and the V segment lost 6 bases, leaving 6 bases of the junction unmatched. Here the CDR3 DNA reads TGTGCCAGCAGGCAAAGCGGGAGAGACGAGCAGTACTTC. Amino acid sequence: CASRQSGRDEQYF.

The chain carries TRBV7-2 and TRBJ1-5; TRBD1 is a possible D gene (6 bases). This CDR3 has 15 amino acids. In germline, CDR1 is SGHTA, CDR2 FQGNSA. The ends were cut back, 3 bases at V and 4 bases at J, with 13 bases in the middle. Here the CDR3 reads CASSLGARENQPQHF. Written as DNA, the CDR3 is TGTGCCAGCAGCTTGGGGGCACGGGAGAATCAGCCCCAGCATTTT.

V usage is TRBV5-4 and J usage is TRBJ2-1, with 7 positions matching TRBD1. This CDR3 is built from 14 residues. V trimming: 4 bases; J trimming: 6 bases; junction bases outside the gene matches: 7. The V gene's germline CDR1 is SGHNT and CDR2 YYREEE (reference sequence). CDR3 sequence: CASSPTGSLNEQFF. The CDR3 DNA is TGTGCCAGCAGCCCGACAGGGTCCCTCAATGAGCAGTTCTTC.

The rearrangement joins TRBV4-3 to TRBJ1-3; tentatively, D is TRBD1 (6 bases). The CDR3 length is 16 residues. Trimming took off 3 bases at V and 0 bases at J, with 12 bases between the two ends. From germline, CDR1 is LGHNA and CDR2 YSLEER. The CDR3 DNA is TGCGCCAGCAGCCACCAGACAGGTTCCTCTGGAAACACCATATATTTT. Residues: CASSHQTGSSGNTIYF.

The sample holds a few counts of this clone. The V and J genes are TRBV2 and TRBJ1-1, with 7 nucleotides matching TRBD1. Per the germline V gene, CDR1 is SNHLY and CDR2 is FYNNEI. Losses at the gene ends were 7 bases for V and 7 bases for J; bases not matched to a gene: 6. This CDR3 contains 12 residues. The CDR3 loop is CASNTGVREAFF. Here the CDR3 DNA reads TGTGCCAGCAATACAGGGGTGCGTGAAGCTTTCTTT.

The chain recombines TRBV28 with TRBJ1-5; D call uncertain. V was clipped by 4 bases and J by 5 bases, with 12 bases between them. The germline V gene encodes CDR1 MDHEN and CDR2 SYDVKM. The CDR3 runs 14 residues. CDR3 region: CASSYRSYDQPQHF. In nucleotides, the CDR3 is TGTGCCAGCAGTTATCGGTCCTACGATCAGCCCCAGCATTTT.

This clone was found a few times. The rearrangement joins TRBV7-2 to TRBJ2-7; D is undetermined. V lost 2 bases and J 2 bases, leaving 10 bases between the germline ends. There are 14 residues in the CDR3. The germline V gene encodes CDR1 SGHTA and CDR2 FQGNSA. CDR3 loop: CASSLSGSTYEQYF. The CDR3 bases are TGTGCCAGCAGCTTATCGGGCAGCACCTACGAGCAGTACTTC.

The rearrangement joins TRBV4-3 to TRBJ2-1; 9 bases are shared with TRBD2. V gave up 4 bases and J gave up 8 bases; unmatched junction bases: 6. The germline V gene encodes CDR1 LGHNA and CDR2 YSLEER. The CDR3 length is 14 residues. CDR3 sequence: CASSREGTSYEQFF. The CDR3 region has the DNA TGCGCCAGCAGCCGAGAGGGGACTAGCTATGAGCAGTTCTTC.

The gene calls are TRBV7-9 and TRBJ2-1, with TRBD2 matching over 11 bases. The J segment lost 6 bases and the V segment lost 5 bases, leaving 9 bases of the junction unmatched. CDR3 length: 16 residues. CDR1 and CDR2 (germline): SEHNR, FQNEAQ (reference sequence). The CDR3 DNA is TGTGCCAGCAGCCCAACTAGCGGGAGTTCCCCCAATGAGCAGTTCTTC. This translates into CASSPTSGSSPNEQFF.

This rearrangement joins TRBV7-2 to TRBJ2-1; unclear D gene. V was clipped by 5 bases and J by 12 bases, with 14 bases between them. The germline V gene encodes CDR1 SGHTA and CDR2 FQGNSA. The CDR3 runs 12 residues. As DNA, the CDR3 is TGTGCCAGCAGCCCTGGCCGGGTCATGCAGTTCTTC. Amino acid sequence: CASSPGRVMQFF.

This rearrangement joins TRBV4-3 to TRBJ2-1; tentative D call: TRBD2 (5 bases). This CDR3 has 15 amino acids. Trimming left V 4 bases short and J 3 bases short, with 13 bases between. CDR1 LGHNA and CDR2 YSLEER come from the germline V gene. The chain's CDR3 is CASSLQLAIYNEQFF. The CDR3 DNA reads as TGCGCCAGCAGCCTACAGCTAGCCATCTACAATGAGCAGTTCTTC.

The rearrangement joins TRBV6-1 to TRBJ1-1; D remains ambiguous. CDR1 is MNHNS, CDR2 SASEGT, per germline. Trimming shortened V by 2 bases and J by 8 bases, and 9 bases separated the two germline ends. This CDR3 comprises 12 residues. CDR3 region: CASSELGREAFF. CDR3 nucleotides: TGTGCCAGCAGTGAATTGGGGAGGGAAGCTTTCTTT.

V usage is TRBV18 and J usage is TRBJ2-1, with 8 positions matching TRBD1. Losses at the gene ends were 4 bases for V and 3 bases for J; bases not matched to a gene: 5. The CDR3 is 15 amino acids. The germline CDR1 and CDR2 sequences are KGHSH and LQKENI. In nucleotides, the CDR3 is TGTGCCAGCTCACTGACAGGGGACGGCTACAATGAGCAGTTCTTC. This translates into CASSLTGDGYNEQFF.

The gene calls are TRBV11-2 and TRBJ1-4; no clear D gene. The CDR3 is 14 residues long. V shed 5 bases and J shed 8 bases, with 15 bases lying between them. CDR1 SGHAT and CDR2 FQNNGV come from the germline V gene. This CDR3 reads CASSPRSSEEKLFF. DNA for the CDR3: TGTGCCAGCAGCCCAAGGTCGAGCGAGGAAAAACTGTTTTTT.

The chain is built from TRBV7-3 and TRBJ2-7; D is undetermined. Germline-derived CDR1 and CDR2 are SGHTA and FQGTGA. V gave up 2 bases and J gave up 5 bases, with 4 bases separating them. The CDR3 runs 11 residues. The CDR3 region is CASSLAHEQYF. CDR3 DNA sequence: TGTGCCAGCAGCTTAGCGCACGAGCAGTACTTC.

This sequence joins TRBV18 and TRBJ1-1; 7 nucleotides line up with TRBD1. After removal of 5 bases from V and 4 bases from J, the junction contained 7 bases not matched to a gene. The germline CDR1 and CDR2 sequences are KGHSH and LQKENI. This CDR3 comprises 14 residues. The CDR3 reads CASSDTGASTEAFF. In DNA, the CDR3 is TGTGCCAGCTCAGATACAGGGGCCAGCACTGAAGCTTTCTTT.

This chain links TRBV5-6 with TRBJ1-1, with a possible D match to TRBD1 (5 bases). Germline values: CDR1 SGHDT, CDR2 YYEEEE. The V and J ends lost 0 bases and 5 bases respectively, with 11 bases between them. The CDR3 sequence is 14 residues long. The CDR3 region is CASSLGGAGTEAFF. The CDR3 nucleotides read TGTGCCAGCAGCTTGGGGGGCGCGGGGACTGAAGCTTTCTTT. Supplemented by reference TRBV5-6 and TRBJ1-1, the full variable domain reads DAGVTQSPTHLIKTRGQQVTLRCSPKSGHDTVSWYQQALGQGPQFIFQYYEEEERQRGNFPDRFSGHQFPNYSSELNVNALLLGDSALYLCASSLGGAGTEAFFGQGTRLTVV.

CDR3 bases: TGTGCCAGCAGTGTTATGACTGAAGCTTTCTTT. Translated, it gives CASSVMTEAFF. V usage is TRBV2 and J usage is TRBJ1-1; D gene uncertain. V gave up 4 bases and J gave up 5 bases, with 5 bases separating them. This CDR3 has 11 amino acids. From germline, CDR1 is SNHLY and CDR2 FYNNEI.

The CDR3 loop is CASSLGQGQGVIGTEAFF. CDR3 sequence (DNA): TGTGCCAGCAGCTTGGGTCAAGGACAGGGAGTTATTGGGACTGAAGCTTTCTTT. V is TRBV7-9 and J is TRBJ1-1, with 8 bases matching TRBD1. This CDR3 has 18 residues. Germline trimming cut 3 bases from V and 5 bases from J; bases unmatched to any gene: 17. Germline-derived CDR1 and CDR2 are SEHNR and FQNEAQ (reference sequence).